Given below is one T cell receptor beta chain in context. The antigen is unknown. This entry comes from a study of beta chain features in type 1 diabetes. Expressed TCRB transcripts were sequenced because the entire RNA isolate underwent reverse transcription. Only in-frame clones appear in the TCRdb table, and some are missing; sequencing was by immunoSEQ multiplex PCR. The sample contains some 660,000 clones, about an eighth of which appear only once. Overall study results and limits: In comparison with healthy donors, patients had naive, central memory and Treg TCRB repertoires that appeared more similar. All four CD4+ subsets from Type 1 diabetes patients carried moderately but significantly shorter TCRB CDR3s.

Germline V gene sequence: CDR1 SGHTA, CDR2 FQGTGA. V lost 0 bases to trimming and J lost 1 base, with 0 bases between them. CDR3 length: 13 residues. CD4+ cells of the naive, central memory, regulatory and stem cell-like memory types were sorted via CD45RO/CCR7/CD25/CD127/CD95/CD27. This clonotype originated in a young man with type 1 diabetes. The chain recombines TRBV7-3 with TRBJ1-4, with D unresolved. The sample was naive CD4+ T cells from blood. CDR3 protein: CASSLTTNEKLFF. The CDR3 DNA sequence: TGTGCCAGCAGCTTAACAACTAATGAAAAACTGTTTTTT.